This T cell receptor beta chain comes out of a study of early T cells in non-severe SARS-CoV-2 infection. Study summary: Sequencing used unsorted whole-blood bulk RNA, so chains lack pairing.

CDR3 length equals 13 residues. Germline V lookup: CDR1 DFQATT, CDR2 SNEGSKA (reference sequence). Trimming stripped 5 bases from V and 0 bases from J, with 8 bases between. This clonotype was counted many times. As part of library construction, unique molecular identifiers were attached to individual cDNA molecules. MiXCR, run by TCRdb on the 5' RACE reads, gives a single entry per CDR3 protein. The sample carries fewer than 80,000 distinct CDR3 sequences, over 9% recorded once. The V and J genes are TRBV20-1 and TRBJ1-3; D is undetermined. Material for sequencing was whole blood. This TCR was sampled from an adult who was a healthcare worker with PCR-confirmed SARS-CoV-2 infection or an uninfected control (not recorded which). This CDR3 is CSAEDRSGNTIYF. In DNA, the CDR3 is TGCAGTGCTGAGGACCGCTCTGGAAACACCATATATTTT.